This T cell receptor (beta chain) was found in a study of blood T cell repertoires in COVID-19. Study at large: PBMCs, B-cell-depleted T cells, or T cells provided the cDNA or gDNA that made up the material.

The method was immunoSEQ multiplex PCR; TCRdb's version includes in-frame clones alone and lacks a portion of them. This table has 100,000 to 150,000 clones, 60% to 80% appearing once. The sequenced material came from peripheral blood. The sequence was collected from a man aged 60-69 years with acute or convalescent COVID-19.

The CDR3, as DNA: TGTGCCAGCGCCTATCTCGGCACTGAAGCTTTCTTT. Amino acids: CASAYLGTEAFF. The chain links TRBV18 to TRBJ1-1; D is unclear. Germline V CDR1 and CDR2: KGHSH, LQKENI. The CDR3 is 12 amino acids. V was cut by 8 bases and J by 4 bases, with 11 bases left in between.